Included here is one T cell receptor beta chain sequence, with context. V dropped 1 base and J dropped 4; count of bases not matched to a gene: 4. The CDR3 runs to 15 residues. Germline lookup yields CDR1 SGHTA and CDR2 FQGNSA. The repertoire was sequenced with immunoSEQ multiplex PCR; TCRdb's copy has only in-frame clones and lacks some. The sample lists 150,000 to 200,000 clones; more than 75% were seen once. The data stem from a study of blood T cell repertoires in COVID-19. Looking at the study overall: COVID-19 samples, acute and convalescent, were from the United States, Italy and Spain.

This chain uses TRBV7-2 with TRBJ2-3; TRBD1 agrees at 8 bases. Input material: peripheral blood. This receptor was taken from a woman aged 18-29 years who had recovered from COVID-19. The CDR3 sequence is CASSLVGTGPDTQYF. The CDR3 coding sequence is TGTGCCAGCAGCTTAGTTGGGACAGGCCCAGATACGCAGTATTTT.